This TCR beta chain comes out of a study of shared clonotypes between healthy human individuals. Study at large: Three plates were used per donor for CD4 naive, three for CD4 memory, two for CD8 naive and one for CD8 memory. Broader study findings: Non-shared clonotypes were found to have lower generation probabilities than the clonotypes that were shared by all four of the sorted-subset donors. The study sampled only blood, and tissue repertoires likely differ. A few donors had 4% to 5% of their naive CD4 clonotypes in common.

Here immunoSEQ multiplex PCR was the method, and the copy in TCRdb shows in-frame clones only, minus some. The sample holds around 1.4 million clones; less than 99% are singletons and the top ten take approximately 0.4%. This clone was found once. Its antigen is currently unknown. The TCR originated in a man aged 25-45 years in good health. Sequenced input: naive CD4+ T cells sorted from blood. Subset given: CD45RA+ positively selected.

The CDR3, as DNA: TGCGCCAGCAGCTGGACATCGAGCTCCTACGAGCAGTACTTC. Protein sequence: CASSWTSSSYEQYF. The J gene is TRBJ2-7, the V gene TRBV5-1; D might be TRBD1 (5 bases). Between the trimmed V and J ends, which lost 3 bases and 0 bases, there was a span of 10 bases. This CDR3 region has 14 residues. The V gene's germline CDR1 is SGHRS and CDR2 YFSETQ.